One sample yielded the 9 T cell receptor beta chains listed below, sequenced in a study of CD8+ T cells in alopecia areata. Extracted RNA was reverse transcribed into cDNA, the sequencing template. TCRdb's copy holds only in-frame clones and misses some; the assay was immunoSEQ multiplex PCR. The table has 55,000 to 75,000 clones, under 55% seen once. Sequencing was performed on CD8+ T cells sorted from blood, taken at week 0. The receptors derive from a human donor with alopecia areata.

For the CDR3, the DNA is TGTGCCAGCAGTGAACAGGGAGGGGACAATGAGCAGTTCTTC. Its translation: CASSEQGGDNEQFF. This sequence joins TRBV25-1 and TRBJ2-1; 7 bases match TRBD2. Germline V gene lookup returns CDR1 MGHDK and CDR2 SYGVNS. The CDR3 loop spans 14 amino acids. The J segment lost 5 bases and the V segment lost 2 bases, leaving 3 bases of the junction unmatched.

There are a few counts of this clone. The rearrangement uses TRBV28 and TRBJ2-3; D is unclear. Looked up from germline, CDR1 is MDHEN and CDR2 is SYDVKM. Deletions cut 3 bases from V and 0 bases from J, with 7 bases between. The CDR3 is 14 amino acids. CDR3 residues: CASSFAGSTDTQYF. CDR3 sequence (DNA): TGTGCCAGCAGTTTTGCCGGGAGCACAGATACGCAGTATTTT.

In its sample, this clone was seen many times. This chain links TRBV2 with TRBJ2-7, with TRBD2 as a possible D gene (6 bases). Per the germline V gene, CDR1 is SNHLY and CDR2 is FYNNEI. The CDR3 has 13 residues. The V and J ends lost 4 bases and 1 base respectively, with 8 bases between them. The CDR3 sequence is CASSVGGSYEQYF. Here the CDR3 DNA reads TGTGCCAGCAGTGTGGGGGGATCCTACGAGCAGTACTTC.

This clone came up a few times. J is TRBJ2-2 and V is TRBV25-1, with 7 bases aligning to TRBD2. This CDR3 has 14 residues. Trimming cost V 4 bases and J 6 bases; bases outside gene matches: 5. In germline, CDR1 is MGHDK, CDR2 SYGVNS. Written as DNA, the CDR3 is TGTGCCAGCAGTGTACGGGAGGAATCCGGGGAGCTGTTTTTT. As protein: CASSVREESGELFF.

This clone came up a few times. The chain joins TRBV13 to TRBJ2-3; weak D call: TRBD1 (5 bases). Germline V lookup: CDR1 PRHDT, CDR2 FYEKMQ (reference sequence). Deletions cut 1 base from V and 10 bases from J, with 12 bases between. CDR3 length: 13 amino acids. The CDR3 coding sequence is TGTGCCAGCAGCTTAGTTGCCAGGGATGCGCAGTATTTT. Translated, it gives CASSLVARDAQYF.

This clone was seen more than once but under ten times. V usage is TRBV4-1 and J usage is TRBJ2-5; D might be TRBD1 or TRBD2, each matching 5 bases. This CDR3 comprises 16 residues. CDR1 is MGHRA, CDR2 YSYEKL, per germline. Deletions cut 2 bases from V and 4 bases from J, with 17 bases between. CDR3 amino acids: CASSQFRVGGGETQYF. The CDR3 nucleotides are TGCGCCAGCAGCCAATTCCGGGTCGGTGGGGGAGAGACCCAGTACTTC.

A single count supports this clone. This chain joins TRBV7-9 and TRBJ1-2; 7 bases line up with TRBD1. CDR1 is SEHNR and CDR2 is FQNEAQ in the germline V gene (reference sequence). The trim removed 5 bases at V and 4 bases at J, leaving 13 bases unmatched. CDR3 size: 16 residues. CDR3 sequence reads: CASSPIRGQLLYGYTF. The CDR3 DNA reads TGTGCCAGCAGCCCCATCAGGGGACAGCTACTCTATGGCTACACCTTC.

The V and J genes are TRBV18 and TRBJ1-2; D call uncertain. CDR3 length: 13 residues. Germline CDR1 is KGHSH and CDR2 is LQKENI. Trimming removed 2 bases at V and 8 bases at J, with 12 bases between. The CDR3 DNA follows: TGTGCCAGCTCACCAGAGGGTAAAAACGGCTACACCTTC. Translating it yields CASSPEGKNGYTF.

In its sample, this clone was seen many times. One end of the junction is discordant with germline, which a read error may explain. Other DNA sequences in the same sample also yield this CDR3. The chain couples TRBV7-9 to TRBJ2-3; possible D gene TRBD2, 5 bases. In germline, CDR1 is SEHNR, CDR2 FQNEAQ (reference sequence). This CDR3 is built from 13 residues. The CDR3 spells CASSQDSSGTQYF. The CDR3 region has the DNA TGCGCCAGCAGCCAAGATAGTTCGGGAACGCAGTATTTT.